The rows below give T cell receptor beta chains drawn from one sample of a study of post-analysis software for immune sequencing data. MiXCR, run by TCRdb on the PCR reads, gives a single entry per CDR3 protein. The data contain some 890,000 distinct CDR3 sequences, around 53% of them seen just once; the ten biggest clones take up approximately 4.5%. Sequences were obtained from blood. These receptors were obtained from a girl aged 10-17 years with multiple sclerosis. Each CDR3 is given with its conserved first and last residue. Each record gives: clone size, D gene, J gene, V gene, CDR3 protein, CDR3 DNA. The D gene is left open where the match is weak. Clone sizes are given selectively: once, few, many, or a class where the clone is expanded.

abundance: .; d_gene: .; j_gene: TRBJ1-2; v_gene: TRBV6-2/TRBV6-3; CDR3aa: CASSYGRPQRDGYTF; CDR3nt: TGTGCCAGCAGTTACGGGAGGCCCCAAAGGGATGGCTACACCTTC
abundance: few; d_gene: .; j_gene: TRBJ2-7; v_gene: TRBV18; CDR3aa: CASSKERGSTYEQYF; CDR3nt: TGTGCCAGCTCAAAGGAACGGGGCAGTACCTACGAGCAGTACTTC
abundance: .; d_gene: .; j_gene: TRBJ2-3; v_gene: TRBV5-1; CDR3aa: CASSIDLADTQYF; CDR3nt: TGCGCCAGCAGTATCGATTTGGCAGATACGCAGTATTTT
abundance: few; d_gene: .; j_gene: TRBJ2-1; v_gene: TRBV29-1; CDR3aa: CSVEKLLALNEQFF; CDR3nt: TGCAGCGTTGAAAAACTCCTAGCGTTGAATGAGCAGTTCTTC
abundance: few; d_gene: .; j_gene: TRBJ2-7; v_gene: TRBV11-2; CDR3aa: CASSLVREQYF; CDR3nt: TGTGCCAGCAGCTTAGTTCGCGAGCAGTACTTC
abundance: few; d_gene: .; j_gene: TRBJ2-1; v_gene: TRBV7-9; CDR3aa: CASSNSGRFNEQFF; CDR3nt: TGTGCCAGCAGCAATAGTGGGAGGTTCAATGAGCAGTTCTTC
abundance: .; d_gene: .; j_gene: TRBJ2-5; v_gene: TRBV5-1; CDR3aa: CASSWLGETQYF; CDR3nt: TGCGCCAGCAGCTGGTTGGGAGAGACCCAGTACTTC
abundance: few; d_gene: .; j_gene: TRBJ2-3; v_gene: TRBV29-1; CDR3aa: CSVDLTDTQYF; CDR3nt: TGCAGCGTTGATTTAACAGATACGCAGTATTTT
abundance: .; d_gene: TRBD2; j_gene: TRBJ2-5; v_gene: TRBV5-6; CDR3aa: CASTTGTSGGTQYF; CDR3nt: TGTGCCAGCACAACCGGGACTAGCGGGGGGACCCAGTACTTC
abundance: few; d_gene: .; j_gene: TRBJ2-7; v_gene: TRBV27; CDR3aa: CASSLLGRATYEQYF; CDR3nt: TGTGCCAGCAGTTTGTTGGGCAGGGCGACCTACGAGCAGTACTTC
abundance: .; d_gene: .; j_gene: TRBJ2-7; v_gene: TRBV7-9; CDR3aa: CASSLIKGRVYEQYF; CDR3nt: TGTGCCAGCAGCTTAATTAAAGGAAGGGTCTACGAGCAGTACTTC
abundance: .; d_gene: .; j_gene: TRBJ1-2; v_gene: TRBV29-1; CDR3aa: CSVDLGRDLNYGYTF; CDR3nt: TGCAGCGTTGACTTGGGCAGGGACCTTAACTATGGCTACACCTTC
abundance: few; d_gene: .; j_gene: TRBJ2-1; v_gene: TRBV7-3; CDR3aa: CASSVDFYNEQFF; CDR3nt: TGTGCCAGCAGCGTCGACTTTTACAATGAGCAGTTCTTC
abundance: .; d_gene: .; j_gene: TRBJ1-6; v_gene: TRBV5-1; CDR3aa: CASSLGSTADNSPLHF; CDR3nt: TGCGCCAGCAGCTTGGGGTCGACAGCTGATAATTCACCCCTCCACTTT
abundance: .; d_gene: TRBD1; j_gene: TRBJ2-7; v_gene: TRBV27; CDR3aa: CASGQGERDEQYF; CDR3nt: TGTGCCAGCGGACAGGGAGAGAGGGACGAGCAGTACTTC
abundance: .; d_gene: .; j_gene: TRBJ2-1; v_gene: TRBV5-1; CDR3aa: CASSLERVTIEQFF; CDR3nt: TGCGCCAGCAGCTTGGAAAGGGTGACCATTGAGCAGTTCTTC
abundance: few; d_gene: TRBD1; j_gene: TRBJ2-7; v_gene: TRBV20-1; CDR3aa: CSALGTGGSYEQYF; CDR3nt: TGCAGTGCTTTAGGGACAGGGGGTTCCTACGAGCAGTACTTC
abundance: .; d_gene: TRBD2; j_gene: TRBJ2-1; v_gene: TRBV24-1; CDR3aa: CATSEGGRAPSNEQFF; CDR3nt: TGTGCCACCAGTGAAGGCGGGAGGGCCCCCAGTAATGAGCAGTTCTTC
abundance: .; d_gene: TRBD2; j_gene: TRBJ2-5; v_gene: TRBV28; CDR3aa: CASSWSLNAGGGETQYF; CDR3nt: TGTGCCAGCAGTTGGTCCCTCAACGCGGGAGGCGGAGAGACCCAGTACTTC
abundance: .; d_gene: .; j_gene: TRBJ1-2; v_gene: TRBV6-6; CDR3aa: CASSYDSGYTF; CDR3nt: TGTGCCAGCAGCTACGACAGTGGCTACACCTTC
abundance: .; d_gene: TRBD2; j_gene: TRBJ2-4; v_gene: TRBV7-3; CDR3aa: CASSLIGSPGGGNIQYF; CDR3nt: TGTGCCAGCAGCTTAATAGGGTCGCCGGGAGGTGGAAACATTCAGTACTTC
abundance: .; d_gene: .; j_gene: TRBJ2-1; v_gene: TRBV5-1; CDR3aa: CASNPFGGDEQFF; CDR3nt: TGCGCCAGCAACCCCTTTGGTGGGGATGAGCAGTTCTTC
abundance: .; d_gene: .; j_gene: TRBJ2-7; v_gene: TRBV7-9; CDR3aa: CASSFLRDGAYEQYF; CDR3nt: TGTGCCAGCAGCTTCCTAAGGGACGGAGCCTACGAGCAGTACTTC
abundance: .; d_gene: .; j_gene: TRBJ2-7; v_gene: TRBV6-1; CDR3aa: CASSEVDGSYEQYF; CDR3nt: TGTGCCAGCAGTGAAGTAGACGGATCCTACGAGCAGTACTTC
abundance: .; d_gene: .; j_gene: TRBJ2-5; v_gene: TRBV5-1; CDR3aa: CASSLDGLRWETQYF; CDR3nt: TGCGCCAGCAGCTTAGACGGACTTCGGTGGGAGACCCAGTACTTC
abundance: .; d_gene: .; j_gene: TRBJ2-3; v_gene: TRBV6-5; CDR3aa: CASSTLATTQYF; CDR3nt: TGTGCCAGCAGTACCCTAGCAACTACGCAGTATTTT
abundance: .; d_gene: TRBD1; j_gene: TRBJ2-1; v_gene: TRBV20-1; CDR3aa: CSAHGTGTGGSEQFF; CDR3nt: TGCAGTGCCCACGGGACCGGGACAGGGGGTAGTGAGCAGTTCTTC
abundance: .; d_gene: TRBD1; j_gene: TRBJ2-5; v_gene: TRBV7-8; CDR3aa: CASSLGSLAGGTETQYF; CDR3nt: TGTGCCAGCAGCTTAGGTTCATTGGCAGGGGGCACAGAGACCCAGTACTTC
abundance: .; d_gene: .; j_gene: TRBJ2-7; v_gene: TRBV6-5; CDR3aa: CASSLSGRYEQYF; CDR3nt: TGTGCCAGCAGCTTGAGCGGTCGGTACGAGCAGTACTTC
abundance: few; d_gene: TRBD1; j_gene: TRBJ1-2; v_gene: TRBV5-5; CDR3aa: CASSFGQDGSDYTF; CDR3nt: TGTGCCAGCAGCTTCGGACAGGACGGCTCTGACTACACCTTC
abundance: .; d_gene: .; j_gene: TRBJ2-5; v_gene: TRBV7-9; CDR3aa: CASSLGAGGQETQYF; CDR3nt: TGTGCCAGCAGCTTAGGTGCCGGTGGCCAAGAGACCCAGTACTTC
abundance: .; d_gene: TRBD2; j_gene: TRBJ2-7; v_gene: TRBV29-1; CDR3aa: CSVAWASGRHSLLEQYF; CDR3nt: TGCAGCGTTGCTTGGGCTAGCGGGAGGCATTCACTCCTCGAGCAGTACTTC